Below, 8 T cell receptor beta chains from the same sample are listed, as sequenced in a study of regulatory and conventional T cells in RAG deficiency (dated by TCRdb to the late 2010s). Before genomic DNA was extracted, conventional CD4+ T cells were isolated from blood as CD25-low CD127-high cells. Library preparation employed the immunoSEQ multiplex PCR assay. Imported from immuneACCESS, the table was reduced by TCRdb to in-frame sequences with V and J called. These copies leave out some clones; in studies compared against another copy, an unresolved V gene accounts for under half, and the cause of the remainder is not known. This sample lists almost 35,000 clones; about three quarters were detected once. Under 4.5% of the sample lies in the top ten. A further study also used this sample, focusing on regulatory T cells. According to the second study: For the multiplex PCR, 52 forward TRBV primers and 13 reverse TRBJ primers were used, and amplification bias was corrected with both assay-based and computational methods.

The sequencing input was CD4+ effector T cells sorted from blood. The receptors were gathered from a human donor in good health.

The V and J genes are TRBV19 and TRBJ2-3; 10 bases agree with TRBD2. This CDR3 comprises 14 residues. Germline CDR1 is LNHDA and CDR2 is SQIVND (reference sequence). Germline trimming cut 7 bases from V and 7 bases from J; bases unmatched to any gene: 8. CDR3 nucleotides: TGTGCCAGTACCCTAGCGGGGGATATAAATACGCAGTATTTT. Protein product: CASTLAGDINTQYF.

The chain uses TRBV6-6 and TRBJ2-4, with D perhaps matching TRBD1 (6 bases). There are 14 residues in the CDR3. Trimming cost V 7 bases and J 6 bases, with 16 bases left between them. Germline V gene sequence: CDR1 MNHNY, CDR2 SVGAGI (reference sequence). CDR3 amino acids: CASTPRDNPNIQYF. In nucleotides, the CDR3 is TGTGCCAGCACCCCCCGGGACAATCCAAACATTCAGTACTTC.

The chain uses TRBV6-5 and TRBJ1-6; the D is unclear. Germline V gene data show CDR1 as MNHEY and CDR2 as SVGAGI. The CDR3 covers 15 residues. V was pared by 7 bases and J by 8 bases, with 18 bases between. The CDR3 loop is CASNINDGADSPLHF. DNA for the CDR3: TGTGCCAGCAACATAAACGACGGAGCAGATTCACCCCTCCACTTT.

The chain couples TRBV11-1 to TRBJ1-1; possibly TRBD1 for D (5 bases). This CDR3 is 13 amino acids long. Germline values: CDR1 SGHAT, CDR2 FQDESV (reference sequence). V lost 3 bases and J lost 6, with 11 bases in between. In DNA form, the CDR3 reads TGTGCCAGCAGCTTTAGGGGATTACCTGAAGCTTTCTTT. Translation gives CASSFRGLPEAFF.

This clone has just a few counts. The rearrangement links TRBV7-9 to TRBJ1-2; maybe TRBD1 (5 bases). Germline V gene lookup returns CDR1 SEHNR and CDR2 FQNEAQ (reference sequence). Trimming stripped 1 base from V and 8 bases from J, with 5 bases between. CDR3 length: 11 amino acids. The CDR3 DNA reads TGTGCCAGCAGCTTAGACAGGGGCTACACCTTC. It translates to CASSLDRGYTF.

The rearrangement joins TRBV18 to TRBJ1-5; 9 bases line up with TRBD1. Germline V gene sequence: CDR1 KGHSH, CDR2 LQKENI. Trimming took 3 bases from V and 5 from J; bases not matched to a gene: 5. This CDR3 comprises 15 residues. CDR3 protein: CASSPNTGGDQPQHF. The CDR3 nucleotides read TGTGCCAGCTCACCGAATACAGGGGGCGATCAGCCCCAGCATTTT.

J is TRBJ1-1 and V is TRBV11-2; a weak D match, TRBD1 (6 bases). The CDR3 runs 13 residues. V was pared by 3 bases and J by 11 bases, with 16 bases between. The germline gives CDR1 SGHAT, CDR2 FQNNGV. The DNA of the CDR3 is TGTGCCAGCAGCTTTAGCGGACAGTCTTGGGCTTTCTTT. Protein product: CASSFSGQSWAFF.

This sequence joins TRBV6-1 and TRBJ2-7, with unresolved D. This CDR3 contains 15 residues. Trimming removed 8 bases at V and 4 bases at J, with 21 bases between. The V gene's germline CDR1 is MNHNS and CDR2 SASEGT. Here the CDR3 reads CASGPGRSSVYEQYF. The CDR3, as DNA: TGTGCCAGCGGTCCGGGCAGGTCCAGTGTGTACGAGCAGTACTTC.